This T cell receptor (beta chain) was sequenced for a study of CD8+ T cells in alopecia areata. This clone was picked up a small number of times. The junction differs from germline at one of its ends, possibly a read error. Treatment reported: oral pan-JAK inhibitor, 5-10 mg twice daily. CDR1 and CDR2 from the germline V gene are SGHRS and YFSETQ. The CDR3 is 14 amino acids. RNA extraction and reverse transcription yielded cDNA as sequencing template. Sequenced by immunoSEQ multiplex PCR; TCRdb stores in-frame clones only, minus some. The profile shows under 250,000 clones, roughly 66% of them singletons.

This receptor was taken from a human donor with alopecia areata. The chain uses TRBV5-1 and TRBJ2-7; D unresolved. Sample: CD4+ T cells sorted from blood, taken between weeks 44 and 45, from a patient treated with tofacitinib. The CDR3, as DNA: TGCGCCAGCAGGTTGGACCCGACAATTTCACAGCAGTACTTC. The encoded protein is CASRLDPTISQQYF. Full variable domain (remainder filled in from reference TRBV5-1 and TRBJ2-7): KAGVTQTPRYLIKTRGQQVTLSCSPISGHRSVSWYQQTPGQGLQFLFEYFSETQRNKGNFPGRFSGRQFSNSRSEMNVSTLELGDSALYLCASRLDPTISQQYFGPGTRLTVT.